A selection of T cell receptor beta chains follows, all from one sample in a study of shared clonotypes between healthy human individuals. Some clones are missing from TCRdb's copy, which holds only in-frame ones; the method was immunoSEQ multiplex PCR. In the table there are roughly 490,000 clones, less than 80% of which are singletons. Source material: PBMCs. The origin of the receptors is a woman aged 35 to 49 in good health. Some clones in this sample may be carry-over from other donors' samples. The CDR3 runs from the conserved cysteine through the conserved F or W. D genes are given only for firm matches. Clone size, where shown, is once, few, many, or a class for clones that have expanded.

clone size	D gene	V gene	J gene	CDR3 protein	CDR3 DNA
once	.	TRBV4-2	TRBJ1-2	CASSDRDGDRGYTF	TGTGCCAGCAGCGACCGGGACGGCGATCGGGGCTACACCTTC
.	.	TRBV9	TRBJ2-6	CASSVVSSGASVLTF	TGTGCCAGCAGCGTAGTGAGCTCTGGGGCCAGCGTCCTGACTTTC
.	TRBD1	TRBV27	TRBJ1-5	CASSSRTGRGLSNQPQHF	TGTGCCAGCAGTTCCCGGACAGGGCGGGGGTTGAGCAATCAGCCCCAGCATTTT
.	TRBD2	TRBV19	TRBJ2-7	CASSIRGTSFLSEQYF	TGTGCCAGTAGTATCCGCGGGACTAGTTTTCTTTCCGAGCAGTACTTC
.	.	TRBV28	TRBJ1-6	CASSLLDLGASPLHF	TGTGCCAGCAGTTTGTTGGACCTAGGGGCTTCACCCCTCCACTTT
.	TRBD1	TRBV9	TRBJ1-1	CASSPQGVVAFF	TGTGCCAGCAGCCCGCAGGGGGTGGTGGCTTTCTTT
.	TRBD2	TRBV6-6	TRBJ2-7	CASGGAYEQYF	TGTGCCTCCGGGGGGGCCTACGAGCAGTACTTC
.	TRBD1	TRBV10-3	TRBJ2-5	CAISTGERETQYF	TGTGCCATATCTACAGGGGAACGGGAGACCCAGTACTTC
.	.	TRBV29-1	TRBJ2-7	CSVQGPYGREQYF	TGCAGCGTTCAGGGGCCCTATGGGAGGGAGCAGTACTTC
.	.	TRBV7-9	TRBJ1-1	CASIWTANTEAFF	TGTGCCAGCATATGGACAGCGAACACTGAAGCTTTCTTT
.	.	TRBV10-3	TRBJ2-7	CAIQTGSNEQYF	TGTGCCATACAGACGGGTTCTAACGAGCAGTACTTC
few	.	TRBV4-1	TRBJ1-6	CASSRFEISPLHF	TGCGCCAGCAGCCGCTTTGAAATTTCACCCCTCCACTTT
.	.	TRBV5-1	TRBJ1-6	CASSQGDLDSPLHF	TGCGCCAGCAGCCAGGGTGACTTGGATTCACCCCTCCACTTT
.	.	TRBV18	TRBJ1-1	CASSPPKGQSTEAFF	TGTGCCAGCTCACCACCGAAGGGGCAGTCGACTGAAGCTTTCTTT
.	TRBD2	TRBV18	TRBJ2-2	CASSPRTSGNTGELFF	TGTGCCAGCTCACCGCGGACTAGCGGGAACACCGGGGAGCTGTTTTTT
.	TRBD1	TRBV14	TRBJ2-3	CASSHTTYRGNTDTQYF	TGTGCCAGCAGCCATACAACTTACAGGGGAAACACAGATACGCAGTATTTT
.	TRBD2	TRBV29-1	TRBJ2-1	CSVESSGRMANEQFF	TGCAGCGTTGAGTCGAGCGGGAGGATGGCCAATGAGCAGTTCTTC
few	.	TRBV5-1	TRBJ2-2	CASSLLAGTGELFF	TGCGCCAGCAGCTTGCTAGCCGGCACCGGGGAGCTGTTTTTT
.	TRBD2	TRBV28	TRBJ2-2	CASNHNSGVNTGELFF	TGTGCCAGCAATCATAATAGCGGGGTAAACACCGGGGAGCTGTTTTTT
.	.	TRBV15	TRBJ2-1	CATNSWRGGEQFF	TGTGCCACCAACAGCTGGCGGGGTGGTGAGCAGTTCTTC
few	.	TRBV6-6	TRBJ2-7	CASSGVAYEQYF	TGTGCCAGCTCCGGGGTCGCCTACGAGCAGTACTTC
.	TRBD1	TRBV6-6	TRBJ2-2	CASSIGQGRTGELFF	TGTGCCAGCAGTATAGGACAGGGGCGAACCGGGGAGCTGTTTTTT
.	TRBD2	TRBV5-1	TRBJ2-5	CASKRAGGSETQYF	TGCGCCAGCAAACGAGCGGGAGGGTCGGAGACCCAGTACTTC
.	TRBD1	TRBV7-2	TRBJ2-2	CASSSDRGYTGELFF	TGTGCCAGCAGCTCGGACAGGGGATACACCGGGGAGCTGTTTTTT
.	.	TRBV18	TRBJ1-5	CASSPLRGPGNHQPQHF	TGTGCCAGCTCACCACTCCGGGGCCCCGGGAATCATCAGCCCCAGCATTTT
.	TRBD1	TRBV29-1	TRBJ1-2	CSVGTGKYGYTF	TGCAGCGTTGGGACAGGGAAGTATGGCTACACCTTC
many	TRBD2	TRBV4-1	TRBJ2-1	CASSFSGRSFF	TGCGCCAGCAGTTTTAGCGGGAGGTCGTTCTTC
.	.	TRBV18	TRBJ2-1	CASSPNVGGRLYNEQFF	TGTGCCAGCTCACCCAACGTGGGAGGCAGGTTGTACAATGAGCAGTTCTTC
once	.	TRBV7-9	TRBJ1-2	CASSLALTAGNGYTF	TGTGCCAGCAGCTTAGCGTTAACAGCGGGAAATGGCTACACCTTC
.	.	TRBV7-3	TRBJ1-4	CASSLSGREKLFF	TGTGCCAGCAGCTTATCAGGGCGAGAAAAACTGTTTTTT
.	.	TRBV28	TRBJ2-1	CATKGPVNEQFF	TGTGCCACCAAAGGGCCCGTCAATGAGCAGTTCTTC
.	.	TRBV13	TRBJ2-1	CASSLWPPDNEQFF	TGTGCCAGCAGCTTATGGCCTCCCGACAATGAGCAGTTCTTC
.	TRBD2	TRBV5-1	TRBJ2-7	CASSLGGGQYEQYF	TGCGCCAGCAGCCTCGGCGGGGGGCAATACGAGCAGTACTTC
.	TRBD2	TRBV28	TRBJ2-5	CASSSSGRGETQYF	TGTGCCAGCAGTTCCAGCGGGAGGGGCGAGACCCAGTACTTC
.	.	TRBV29-1	TRBJ2-6	CSVDGGISGANVLTF	TGCAGCGTTGACGGAGGGATCTCTGGGGCCAACGTCCTGACTTTC
.	TRBD2	TRBV7-7	TRBJ2-5	CASSLGGTSGRETQYF	TGTGCTAGCAGCTTGGGGGGGACTAGCGGCCGGGAGACCCAGTACTTC
.	.	TRBV15	TRBJ1-1	CATSRVAGLAFF	TGTGCCACCAGCAGAGTGGCGGGTTTAGCTTTCTTT
.	.	TRBV5-1	TRBJ2-2	CASSSTANTGELFF	TGCGCCAGCAGTTCGACAGCGAACACCGGGGAGCTGTTTTTT
.	.	TRBV5-1	TRBJ2-7	CASSSSTGREQYF	.
.	.	TRBV2	TRBJ2-3	CASSVEGGYSSTDTQYF	TGTGCCAGCAGTGTCGAGGGAGGTTATTCTAGCACAGATACGCAGTATTTT
.	TRBD2	TRBV20-1	TRBJ2-5	CSAPGGETQYF	TGCAGTGCCCCGGGGGGAGAGACCCAGTACTTC
.	.	TRBV15	TRBJ1-1	CATSISGWTEAFF	TGTGCCACCAGCATCTCAGGGTGGACTGAAGCTTTCTTT
.	TRBD1	TRBV9	TRBJ1-5	CASSAWTGWSLSNQPQHF	TGTGCCAGCAGCGCCTGGACAGGCTGGTCCCTTAGCAATCAGCCCCAGCATTTT
.	.	TRBV27	TRBJ1-5	CASSRIGPNQPQHF	TGTGCCAGCAGTAGGATAGGGCCCAATCAGCCCCAGCATTTT
.	.	TRBV30	TRBJ1-5	CAWSVRSNQPQHF	TGTGCCTGGAGTGTAAGGAGCAATCAGCCCCAGCATTTT
.	.	TRBV27	TRBJ2-5	CASSLTRGQETQYF	TGTGCCAGCAGTCTTACTAGGGGGCAAGAGACCCAGTACTTC
.	.	TRBV5-5	TRBJ2-7	CASSLAGTAPYEQYF	TGTGCCAGCAGCTTGGCTGGGACGGCACCCTACGAGCAGTACTTC
.	.	TRBV27	TRBJ1-1	CASSLSILVATEAFF	TGTGCCAGCAGTTTATCGATATTGGTTGCCACTGAAGCTTTCTTT